One sample yielded the 22 T cell receptor beta chains listed below, sequenced in a study of cytomegalovirus exposure and HLA in healthy donors (dated by TCRdb to the late 2010s). Libraries were made using the immunoSEQ multiplex PCR assay. For the multiplex PCR, a mixture combining 60 forward primers for TCR Vbeta segments and 13 reverse primers for TCR Jbeta segments was used. Not all clones reach the TCRdb copy of this immuneACCESS table, which keeps in-frame sequences only. Checked studies attribute under half of the gap to unresolved V genes and leave the rest unexplained. This sample comprises about 100,000 clones, around 69% of them detected only once. 19% of the sample lies in the top ten. Sequencing was carried out using PBMCs. The receptor source for this set is a woman in her sixties in good health and CMV-seropositive.

This clone has only one observation. The chain combines TRBV27 with TRBJ1-5, with D maybe TRBD1 (5 bases). Trimming shortened V by 7 bases and J by 0 bases, and 10 bases separated the two germline ends. CDR3 length equals 14 residues. The V gene's germline CDR1 is MNHEY and CDR2 SMNVEV (reference sequence). The DNA for the CDR3 is TGTGCCAGCAAACAGGTCAATAGCAATCAGCCCCAGCATTTT. Protein: CASKQVNSNQPQHF.

This clone was observed many times. V gene TRBV6-5 combines with J gene TRBJ1-1; no reliable D call. V dropped 6 bases and J dropped 3 bases, with 8 bases sitting between them. Germline V gene data show CDR1 as MNHEY and CDR2 as SVGAGI. The CDR3 runs to 12 residues. The CDR3 reads CASRVSDTEAFF. CDR3 coding DNA: TGTGCCAGCAGGGTGTCGGACACTGAAGCTTTCTTT.

This clone was recorded once. The V and J genes are TRBV20-1 and TRBJ2-3; D is unclear. The CDR3 extends over 11 amino acids. V was cut by 4 bases and J by 11 bases, with 13 bases left in between. Germline V gene lookup returns CDR1 DFQATT and CDR2 SNEGSKA (reference sequence). The CDR3 spells CSAISDHKQYF. The DNA of the CDR3 is TGCAGTGCTATCAGCGATCATAAGCAGTATTTT.

J is TRBJ2-7 and V is TRBV5-5, with 8 bases aligning to TRBD2. The CDR3 covers 16 residues. CDR1 is SGHKS and CDR2 is YYEKEE in the germline V gene (reference sequence). V was pared by 1 base and J by 2 bases, with 8 bases of the junction left unmatched. CDR3 region: CASSLSASGSAYEQYF. DNA of the CDR3: TGTGCCAGCAGCTTGAGTGCGAGCGGGAGTGCCTACGAGCAGTACTTC.

The V gene is TRBV6-1, the J gene TRBJ1-1, with 8 bases identical to TRBD1. The CDR3 extends over 14 amino acids. The germline CDR1 and CDR2 sequences are MNHNS and SASEGT. V gave up 6 bases and J gave up 0 bases; unmatched junction bases: 3. The CDR3 bases are TGTGCCAGCAGGAGACAGGGGATGAACACTGAAGCTTTCTTT. Its translation: CASRRQGMNTEAFF.

This clone was detected only once. The V call is TRBV9, the J call TRBJ2-7, with D unresolved. Trimming took off 0 bases at V and 2 bases at J, with 9 bases between the two ends. The V gene's germline CDR1 is SGDLS and CDR2 YYNGEE. This CDR3 is built from 14 residues. The CDR3 reads CASSVGLVAYEQYF. CDR3 nucleotides: TGTGCCAGCAGCGTAGGATTAGTCGCCTACGAGCAGTACTTC.

The V and J genes are TRBV30 and TRBJ2-7, with TRBD2 as a possible D gene (5 bases). The CDR3 is 15 residues long. Between the trimmed V and J ends, which lost 0 bases and 9 bases, there was a span of 21 bases. Germline V gene sequence: CDR1 GTSNPN, CDR2 SVGIG (reference sequence). The CDR3 DNA reads as TGTGCCTGGAGTGTTGGGAGAAGGGTGGTTAAGGGGCAGTACTTC. It translates to CAWSVGRRVVKGQYF.

The rearrangement uses TRBV7-2 and TRBJ1-2; D remains unclear. V was clipped by 1 base and J by 13 bases, with 13 bases between them. Germline lookup yields CDR1 SGHTA and CDR2 FQGNSA. CDR3 size: 12 residues. CDR3 loop: CASSLERVIVTF. CDR3 DNA sequence: TGTGCCAGCAGCTTAGAACGTGTAATAGTCACCTTC.

The chain carries TRBV6-6 and TRBJ1-1; D is ambiguous. Germline CDR1 MNHNY, CDR2 SVGAGI (reference sequence). V was trimmed by 2 bases and J by 6 bases, leaving 4 bases between them. The length of the CDR3 is 11 residues. The CDR3 protein is CASSYQSEAFF. Written as DNA, the CDR3 is TGTGCCAGCAGTTACCAATCTGAAGCTTTCTTT.

This chain connects TRBV11-2 to TRBJ2-7; D is perhaps TRBD2 (5 bases). The CDR3 consists of 15 residues. Germline V CDR1 and CDR2: SGHAT, FQNNGV. The V end was cut by 0 bases, the J end by 3 bases, with 12 bases between. As DNA, the CDR3 is TGTGCCAGCAGCTTAGAGAGGGCGAGGGTCTACGAGCAGTACTTC. Protein sequence: CASSLERARVYEQYF.

Turning to this clone: The sample carries other DNA sequences with the same CDR3. CDR3 bases: TGTGCCTATTCCGGACAACTCATGAACACTGAAGCTTTCTTT. Protein: CAYSGQLMNTEAFF. This rearrangement joins TRBV30 to TRBJ1-1, with D possibly matching TRBD1 (5 bases). V was trimmed by 7 bases and J by 0 bases, leaving 15 bases between them. CDR1 and CDR2 from the germline V gene are GTSNPN and SVGIG (reference sequence). CDR3 length: 14 amino acids.

A few counts support this clone. Here the CDR3 DNA reads TGTGCCAGCGCCGCCGCGGGGGTTCACTATGGCTACACCTTC. As protein: CASAAAGVHYGYTF. The chain joins TRBV6-5 to TRBJ1-2, with D maybe TRBD1 (5 bases). V lost 8 bases and J lost 3, with 16 bases in between. The CDR3 is 14 amino acids. CDR1 is MNHEY and CDR2 is SVGAGI in the germline V gene.

This clone was picked up one time. The J gene is TRBJ1-2, the V gene TRBV11-2, with D unresolved. Trimming removed 5 bases at V and 8 bases at J, with 15 bases between. The CDR3 is 13 amino acids. Germline V CDR1 and CDR2: SGHAT, FQNNGV. CDR3 loop: CASSPSLSRGYTF. CDR3 bases: TGTGCCAGCAGCCCGTCCCTCTCCCGGGGCTACACCTTC.

The sample holds a few counts of this clone. The chain uses TRBV5-6 and TRBJ1-4, with D hard to call. This CDR3 has 15 residues. The germline gives CDR1 SGHDT, CDR2 YYEEEE. Between the trimmed V and J ends, which lost 2 bases and 7 bases, there was a span of 15 bases. CDR3 protein: CASSFFSVRGEKLFF. CDR3 DNA sequence: TGTGCCAGCAGCTTTTTTTCCGTGCGGGGTGAAAAACTGTTTTTT. Variable domain in full (rest from reference TRBV5-6 and TRBJ1-4): DAGVTQSPTHLIKTRGQQVTLRCSPKSGHDTVSWYQQALGQGPQFIFQYYEEEERQRGNFPDRFSGHQFPNYSSELNVNALLLGDSALYLCASSFFSVRGEKLFFGSGTQLSVL.

This chain links TRBV7-2 with TRBJ2-4, with 7 bases lining up with TRBD2. Germline CDR1 and CDR2: SGHTA and FQGNSA. V was clipped by 5 bases and J by 1 base; unmatched bases: 8. This CDR3 is 16 amino acids long. CDR3 sequence reads: CASSPQRGLAKNIQYF. The CDR3, as DNA: TGTGCCAGCAGCCCCCAGCGGGGTTTGGCCAAAAACATTCAGTACTTC.

The V and J genes are TRBV6-6 and TRBJ2-1; TRBD2 is a possible D gene (5 bases). This CDR3 has 14 residues. Germline CDR1 MNHNY, CDR2 SVGAGI (reference sequence). The V and J ends lost 5 bases and 1 base respectively, with 9 bases between them. This CDR3 is CASSPRGSYNEQFF. The DNA of the CDR3 is TGTGCCAGCAGTCCCCGAGGGTCCTACAATGAGCAGTTCTTC.

About this clone: The sample has other DNA sequences that encode this CDR3 too. The rearrangement joins TRBV28 to TRBJ2-7; D ambiguous. The CDR3 totals 12 residues. V was shortened by 2 bases and J by 6 bases, with 8 bases between the two germline ends. Germline CDR1 is MDHEN and CDR2 is SYDVKM. DNA of the CDR3: TGTGCCAGCAGTTTAACCACTGGCGAGCAGTACTTC. Translated, it gives CASSLTTGEQYF. The whole variable domain, remainder taken from reference TRBV28 and TRBJ2-7, is DVKVTQSSRYLVKRTGEKVFLECVQDMDHENMFWYRQDPGLGLRLIYFSYDVKMKEKGDIPEGYSVSREKKERFSLILESASTNQTSMYLCASSLTTGEQYFGPGTRLTVT.

This chain uses TRBV7-9 with TRBJ2-1; D remains ambiguous. CDR3 size: 11 residues. Germline V gene data show CDR1 as SEHNR and CDR2 as FQNEAQ (reference sequence). V shed 11 bases and J shed 0 bases, with 5 bases lying between them. The CDR3 nucleotides are TGTGCCCTAAGCTCCTACAATGAGCAGTTCTTC. Its translation: CALSSYNEQFF.

The chain employs TRBV10-3 and TRBJ1-6; D is ambiguous. Trimming stripped 5 bases from V and 8 bases from J, with 7 bases between. The CDR3 loop spans 12 amino acids. From germline, CDR1 is ENHRY and CDR2 SYGVKD. The CDR3 loop reads CAISNRDSPLHF. CDR3 DNA: TGTGCCATCAGTAACCGGGATTCACCCCTCCACTTT.

The chain carries TRBV28 and TRBJ1-5; D uncertain. Germline V gene data show CDR1 as MDHEN and CDR2 as SYDVKM. Trimming removed 6 bases at V and 0 bases at J, with 9 bases between. The CDR3 runs 14 residues. The CDR3 nucleotides are TGTGCCAGCAGACTTTTATATAGCAATCAGCCCCAGCATTTT. Amino acids: CASRLLYSNQPQHF.

The V gene is TRBV13, the J gene TRBJ1-3; D may be TRBD1 (5 bases). CDR3 size: 16 residues. Trimming pared 5 bases from V and 0 bases from J, leaving 14 bases between. Per germline, CDR1 PRHDT and CDR2 FYEKMQ (reference sequence). The DNA of the CDR3 is TGTGCCAGCAGCGGCGGGGGACTGAACTCTGGAAACACCATATATTTT. This sequence encodes CASSGGGLNSGNTIYF.

V and J are TRBV15 and TRBJ2-4; 8 nucleotides match TRBD2. The germline gives CDR1 LNHNV, CDR2 YYDKDF (reference sequence). This CDR3 spans 15 amino acids. V was pared by 2 bases and J by 0 bases, with 0 bases of the junction left unmatched. The DNA of the CDR3 is TGTGCCACCAGCAGAACTAGCGGAGCCAAAAACATTCAGTACTTC. This gives the protein CATSRTSGAKNIQYF. The entire variable domain, with the rest obtained from reference TRBV15 and TRBJ2-4, is as follows: DAMVIQNPRYQVTQFGKPVTLSCSQTLNHNVMYWYQQKSSQAPKLLFHYYDKDFNNEADTPDNFQSRRPNTSFCFLDIRSPGLGDTAMYLCATSRTSGAKNIQYFGAGTRLSVL.